Below are 9 T cell receptor beta chains sequenced from a single sample in a study of Ad26.COV2.S vaccination and SARS-CoV-2 variants. Clones were sequenced by immunoSEQ multiplex PCR, and TCRdb holds only the in-frame ones, with some missing. Here the sample spans about 350,000 clones, 80% to 90% being singletons. Treatment of the sample: roughly 18 received Ad26.COV2.S at low or high dose, single or two shots; five or six received placebo; per-sample allocation not given. After the first vaccine or placebo injection, samples were drawn on day 63. Specimen: peripheral blood, collected in a trial of Ad26.COV2.S vaccine versus placebo. The origin of the receptors is a person aged 18 to 59 who received the Ad26.COV2.S COVID-19 vaccine or a placebo.

This clone was recorded once. The gene calls are TRBV28 and TRBJ2-2; a possible D gene is TRBD1 (5 bases). The CDR3 sequence is 16 residues long. Germline values: CDR1 MDHEN, CDR2 SYDVKM. V shed 3 bases and J shed 4 bases, with 15 bases lying between them. DNA for the CDR3: TGTGCCAGCAGTTTCCCCAGGGAAGACCCCACCGGGGAGCTGTTTTTT. Its protein product is CASSFPREDPTGELFF.

The table lists this clone with a count of one. The CDR3 DNA reads as TGTGCCAGCAGTTCGGGGAATAATTCACCCCTCCACTTT. Its protein is CASSSGNNSPLHF. This chain connects TRBV6-5 to TRBJ1-6; D is unresolved. Trimming left V 4 bases short and J 5 bases short, with 6 bases between. Germline V gene sequence: CDR1 MNHEY, CDR2 SVGAGI. CDR3 length: 13 residues.

The chain joins TRBV11-2 to TRBJ2-6, with TRBD1 as a possible D gene (6 bases). V was clipped by 5 bases and J by 1 base, with 9 bases between them. The CDR3 extends over 15 amino acids. The germline V gene encodes CDR1 SGHAT and CDR2 FQNNGV. CDR3 in DNA: TGTGCCAGCAGCGTCCAGGGGTCTGGGGCCAACGTCCTGACTTTC. Translation gives CASSVQGSGANVLTF.

The table lists this clone with a count of one. This sequence joins TRBV6-6 and TRBJ1-4; D unresolved. V was shortened by 4 bases and J by 8 bases, with 17 bases between the two germline ends. The CDR3 loop spans 15 amino acids. The germline V gene has CDR1 MNHNY and CDR2 SVGAGI (reference sequence). The CDR3 DNA sequence: TGTGCCAGCAGTTCCGGACGTTGGGCAAGCGAAAAACTGTTTTTT. This sequence encodes CASSSGRWASEKLFF.

The V and J genes are TRBV15 and TRBJ1-5; D not certain. The V and J ends lost 1 base and 5 bases respectively, with 6 bases between them. Germline CDR1 is LNHNV and CDR2 is YYDKDF (reference sequence). This CDR3 contains 13 residues. The CDR3, as DNA: TGTGCCACCAGCAGAGGTGCATATCAGCCCCAGCATTTT. Protein product: CATSRGAYQPQHF.

Concerning this clone: An end of the junction differs from the germline gene, which may be a read error. The chain links TRBV7-8 to TRBJ1-1; D remains unclear. The CDR3 has 14 residues. CDR1 is SGHVS, CDR2 FQNEAQ, per germline. The CDR3 sequence: CASSFYGRNIEAFF. In nucleotides, the CDR3 is TGTGCCAGCAGCTTTTACGGGAGGAACATTGAAGCTTTCTTT.

The chain carries TRBV2 and TRBJ2-1; 11 nucleotides agree with TRBD2. This CDR3 spans 15 amino acids. V was clipped by 3 bases and J by 6 bases; unmatched bases: 4. CDR1 is SNHLY, CDR2 FYNNEI, per germline. The CDR3 here is CASSELAGGGNEQFF. Written as DNA, the CDR3 is TGTGCCAGCAGTGAGTTAGCGGGAGGGGGCAATGAGCAGTTCTTC.

J is TRBJ2-2 and V is TRBV5-1, with D uncertain. Per germline, CDR1 SGHRS and CDR2 YFSETQ. V was clipped by 2 bases and J by 4 bases, with 9 bases between them. This CDR3 has 14 amino acids. This CDR3 reads CASSLVRPTGELFF. In DNA form, the CDR3 reads TGCGCCAGCAGCTTAGTCAGACCCACCGGGGAGCTGTTTTTT. Full variable domain (missing parts from reference TRBV5-1 and TRBJ2-2): KAGVTQTPRYLIKTRGQQVTLSCSPISGHRSVSWYQQTPGQGLQFLFEYFSETQRNKGNFPGRFSGRQFSNSRSEMNVSTLELGDSALYLCASSLVRPTGELFFGEGSRLTVL.

The CDR3 here is CASAAETYEQYF. In nucleotides, the CDR3 is TGTGCTAGTGCGGCGGAGACCTACGAGCAGTACTTC. The V and J genes are TRBV12-5 and TRBJ2-7; D is unresolved. Germline V gene lookup returns CDR1 LGHNT and CDR2 FRNRAP. This CDR3 spans 12 amino acids. V was cut by 7 bases and J by 2 bases, with 9 bases left in between.